Below, one TCR beta chain is given with its context. Its antigen remains unknown. The CDR3 totals 15 residues. V was shortened by 0 bases and J by 5 bases, with 16 bases between the two germline ends. Germline CDR1 and CDR2: SQVTM and ANQGSEA. The sample originates from a study of post-analysis software for immune sequencing data. The overall study: Progressive-relapsing, secondary progressive and relapsing-remitting multiple sclerosis were among the disease courses included.

Researchers reported that TCR beta cDNA libraries carried unique molecular identifiers. T cells, roughly 0.9 to 11 million of them, yielded 500,000 or so cDNA molecules. TCRdb recomputed calls from the PCR reads with MiXCR, one row per CDR3 protein. In the table there are approximately 570,000 distinct CDR3 sequences, roughly 47% of which are singletons. Study-level findings and limits: Significantly lower normalized Chao1 diversity was found in patients with multiple sclerosis relative to controls. Relative to controls, patients had a handful of TRBV segments at higher frequency, with TRBV5-6, TRBV5-1 and TRBV20-1 among these.

The TCR sequence derives from a girl aged 10 to 17 with multiple sclerosis. V gene TRBV29-1 combines with J gene TRBJ1-2; TRBD1 might be the D (6 bases). Sample: blood. DNA of the CDR3: TGCAGCGTTGAAGAACCAGGGGACGGGGGGTATGGCTACACCTTC. Translating gives CSVEEPGDGGYGYTF.